This TCR beta chain was documented in a study of response to subunit inactivated influenza vaccine. TCRdb processed the RT-PCR reads anew with MiXCR; each CDR3 protein has one entry. This table holds roughly 520,000 distinct CDR3 sequences, 25% found once. Study-wide points: Only a handful of new T cells, the authors suggested, are recruited with each seasonal influenza vaccination.

The V gene's germline CDR1 is SNHLY and CDR2 FYNNEI. The length of the CDR3 is 11 residues. Deletions cut 9 bases from V and 0 bases from J, with 5 bases between. This clonotype was seen a handful of times. What it binds is not known. The chain recombines TRBV2 with TRBJ1-1; no clear D. This specimen was CD4+ T cells sorted from PBMCs, taken 4 to 6 days after vaccination. The sequence came from a man in his forties or fifties who received an inactivated influenza vaccine. The CDR3: CASGVNTEAFF. The DNA of the CDR3 is TGTGCCAGTGGGGTGAACACTGAAGCTTTCTTT.